The clone carrying this T cell receptor (beta chain) was counted only a few times. Antigen specificity is unknown. J was trimmed by 3 bases and V by 5 bases; bases with no gene match: 7. The germline V gene has CDR1 ENHRY and CDR2 SYGVKD. This CDR3 has 14 amino acids. In the PCR, 60 Vbeta and 13 Jbeta primers were used. Sequencing used immunoSEQ multiplex PCR; TCRdb keeps in-frame clones, though not all of them. This table has 150,000 or so clones, 65% to 75% appearing once. These data originate in a study of cytomegalovirus exposure and HLA in healthy donors. General study results and limits: Productive status was seen about 90% or about 30% of the time for most TCR beta V segments in an earlier analysis. Most subjects had HLA-A and HLA-B alleles reportedly predicted accurately by TCR beta sequences. Researchers reported in a later analysis that a missense DCLRE1C variant was tied to TCR beta V- and J-gene trimming. As a later analysis revealed, the rate of TCR association differed by HLA locus, with DRB1 most and HLA-C fewest.

The V gene is TRBV10-3, the J gene TRBJ2-7, with 7 bases aligning to TRBD1. The specimen sequenced was PBMCs. This TCR was recovered from a girl aged 5-17 years in good health and CMV-seronegative. CDR3 sequence reads: CAISPGQVNYEQYF. As DNA, the CDR3 is TGTGCCATCAGTCCAGGACAGGTTAACTACGAGCAGTACTTC.